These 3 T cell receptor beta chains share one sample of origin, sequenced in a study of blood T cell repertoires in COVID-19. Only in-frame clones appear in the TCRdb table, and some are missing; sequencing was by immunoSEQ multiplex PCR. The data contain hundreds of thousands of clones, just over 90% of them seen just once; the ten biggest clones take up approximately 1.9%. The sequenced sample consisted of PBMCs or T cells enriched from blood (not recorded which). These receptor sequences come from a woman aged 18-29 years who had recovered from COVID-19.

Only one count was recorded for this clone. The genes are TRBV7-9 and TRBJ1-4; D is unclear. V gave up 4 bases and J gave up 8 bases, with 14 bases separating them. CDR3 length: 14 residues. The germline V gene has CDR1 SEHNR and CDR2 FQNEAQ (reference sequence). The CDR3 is CASSSGVGAEKLFF. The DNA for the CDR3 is TGTGCCAGCAGCTCCGGGGTCGGAGCCGAAAAACTGTTTTTT.

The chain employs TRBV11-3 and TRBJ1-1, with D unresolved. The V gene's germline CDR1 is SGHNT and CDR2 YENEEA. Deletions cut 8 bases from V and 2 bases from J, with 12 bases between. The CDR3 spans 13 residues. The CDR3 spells CASSRYSNTEAFF. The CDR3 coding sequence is TGTGCCAGCTCACGCTACTCAAACACTGAAGCTTTCTTT.

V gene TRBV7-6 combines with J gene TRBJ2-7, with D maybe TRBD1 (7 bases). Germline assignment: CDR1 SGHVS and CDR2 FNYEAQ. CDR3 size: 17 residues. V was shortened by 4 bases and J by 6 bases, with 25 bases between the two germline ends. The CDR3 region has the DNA TGTGCCAGCAGCTACACCACCTGGACAGGCGGGGCGGTCGAGCAGTACTTC. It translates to CASSYTTWTGGAVEQYF.